This is a list of T cell receptor beta chains from one sample in a study of blood T cell repertoires in COVID-19. TCRdb's table, derived via immunoSEQ multiplex PCR, lists solely in-frame clones and lacks some. The sample lists around 340,000 clones, 80% to 90% seen once, with about 4.2% in the top ten. Source material: PBMCs or T cells enriched from blood (not recorded which). These receptors came from a woman between 40 and 55 years old with acute COVID-19. Each CDR3 is given with its conserved first and last residue. The order of the fields is D gene, V gene, J gene, CDR3 DNA, CDR3 protein. D genes are given only for firm matches.

d_call: -; v_call: TRBV7-9; j_call: TRBJ2-7; cdr3_nt: TGTGCCAGCAGCTTAGCGGAGACTGCGCCCTACGAGCAGTACTTC; cdr3_aa: CASSLAETAPYEQYF
d_call: -; v_call: TRBV9; j_call: TRBJ1-6; cdr3_nt: TGTGCCAGCAGCCCGGCGTTAGCGGTTTCACCCCTCCACTTT; cdr3_aa: CASSPALAVSPLHF
d_call: -; v_call: TRBV5-4; j_call: TRBJ2-3; cdr3_nt: TGTGCCAGCAGCTTGGGGGGGGTAGGCACAGATACGCAGTATTTT; cdr3_aa: CASSLGGVGTDTQYF
d_call: -; v_call: TRBV7-9; j_call: TRBJ2-5; cdr3_nt: TGTGCCAGCAGCCGTGACAGGGAGGAAGAGACCCAGTACTTC; cdr3_aa: CASSRDREEETQYF
d_call: TRBD2; v_call: TRBV10-2; j_call: TRBJ2-1; cdr3_nt: TGCGCCAGCAGTGACCCTAGCGGGACTTACAATGAGCAGTTCTTC; cdr3_aa: CASSDPSGTYNEQFF
d_call: TRBD1; v_call: TRBV5-4; j_call: TRBJ2-7; cdr3_nt: TGTGCCAGCAGCTTACCGGGACAGGGAAAGGAGCAGTACTTC; cdr3_aa: CASSLPGQGKEQYF
d_call: -; v_call: TRBV7-2; j_call: TRBJ2-7; cdr3_nt: TGTGCCAGCAGCACCAGACAGACCTACGAGCAGTACTTC; cdr3_aa: CASSTRQTYEQYF
d_call: -; v_call: TRBV7-2; j_call: TRBJ2-2; cdr3_nt: TGTGCCAGCAGCCGGGACATCGACACCGGGGAGCTGTTTTTT; cdr3_aa: CASSRDIDTGELFF
d_call: TRBD2; v_call: TRBV5-1; j_call: TRBJ2-7; cdr3_nt: TGCGCCAGCAGCTTTTATAGCGGGGACGCCTACGAGCAGTACTTC; cdr3_aa: CASSFYSGDAYEQYF
d_call: -; v_call: TRBV21-1; j_call: TRBJ2-1; cdr3_nt: TGTGCCAGCAGCAAACGGGCGGGAGGGCAGTTCTTC; cdr3_aa: CASSKRAGGQFF
d_call: -; v_call: TRBV28; j_call: TRBJ1-5; cdr3_nt: TGTGCCAGCTCCTCATTTGGGCGGGATAGCAATCAGCCCCAGCATTTT; cdr3_aa: CASSSFGRDSNQPQHF
d_call: TRBD2; v_call: TRBV9; j_call: TRBJ2-6; cdr3_nt: TGTGCCAGCAGCGTAGGTTTTATGACGGGAGGCACCTACTCTGGGGCCAACGTCCTGACTTTC; cdr3_aa: CASSVGFMTGGTYSGANVLTF
d_call: TRBD1; v_call: TRBV3-1/TRBV3-2; j_call: TRBJ1-6; cdr3_nt: TGTGCCAGCAGCCAAGCTACGACAGGGGGCTACTCACCCCTCCACTTT; cdr3_aa: CASSQATTGGYSPLHF
d_call: -; v_call: TRBV5-4; j_call: TRBJ2-3; cdr3_nt: TGTGCCAGCAGCTGGGTCGGGACAACCGCGGATACGCAGTATTTT; cdr3_aa: CASSWVGTTADTQYF
d_call: -; v_call: TRBV29-1; j_call: TRBJ1-4; cdr3_nt: TGCAGCGTTGCCAGCGGGGGCGCTTGGGATGGAAAACTGTTTTTT; cdr3_aa: CSVASGGAWDGKLFF
d_call: TRBD1; v_call: TRBV6-5; j_call: TRBJ1-1; cdr3_nt: TGTGCCAGCAGTTACGGGACAGCGAACACTGAAGCTTTCTTT; cdr3_aa: CASSYGTANTEAFF
d_call: -; v_call: TRBV5-8; j_call: TRBJ2-7; cdr3_nt: TGTGCCAGCAATATCAGGTGGACTTCCTACGAGCAGTACTTC; cdr3_aa: CASNIRWTSYEQYF
d_call: TRBD1; v_call: TRBV5-8; j_call: TRBJ2-1; cdr3_nt: TGTGCCAGCAGCCCCGGGACAGGGGGCAGCGATGCGCAGTTCTTC; cdr3_aa: CASSPGTGGSDAQFF
d_call: TRBD1; v_call: TRBV19; j_call: TRBJ2-2; cdr3_nt: TGTGCCAGTAGCGAGGACAGGGGGAGGGACGGGGAGCTGTTTTTT; cdr3_aa: CASSEDRGRDGELFF
d_call: -; v_call: TRBV2; j_call: TRBJ1-1; cdr3_nt: TGTGCCAGCAGGAAGGACAGGAACACTGAAGCTTTCTTT; cdr3_aa: CASRKDRNTEAFF
d_call: -; v_call: TRBV13; j_call: TRBJ1-6; cdr3_nt: TGTGCCAGCAGTCAGGTGGGTGGGAATTCACCCCTCCACTTT; cdr3_aa: CASSQVGGNSPLHF
d_call: TRBD1; v_call: TRBV5-1; j_call: TRBJ1-6; cdr3_nt: TGCGCCAGCAGCTCGCTCCTAAGGGGGACAGGAGATTCACCCCTCCACTTT; cdr3_aa: CASSSLLRGTGDSPLHF
d_call: -; v_call: TRBV19; j_call: TRBJ1-1; cdr3_nt: TGTGCCAGTAGTATCAGTCTGGTGGGCAGTGAAGCTTTCTTT; cdr3_aa: CASSISLVGSEAFF
d_call: -; v_call: TRBV15; j_call: TRBJ1-1; cdr3_nt: TGTGCCACCAGCAGAGAGTATAGGTTAGGGGTCACTGAAGCTTTCTTT; cdr3_aa: CATSREYRLGVTEAFF
d_call: TRBD1; v_call: TRBV4-2; j_call: TRBJ1-4; cdr3_nt: TGTGCCAGCAGCCAAACTGCCGGGACAGGGTCTGAAAAACTGTTTTTT; cdr3_aa: CASSQTAGTGSEKLFF